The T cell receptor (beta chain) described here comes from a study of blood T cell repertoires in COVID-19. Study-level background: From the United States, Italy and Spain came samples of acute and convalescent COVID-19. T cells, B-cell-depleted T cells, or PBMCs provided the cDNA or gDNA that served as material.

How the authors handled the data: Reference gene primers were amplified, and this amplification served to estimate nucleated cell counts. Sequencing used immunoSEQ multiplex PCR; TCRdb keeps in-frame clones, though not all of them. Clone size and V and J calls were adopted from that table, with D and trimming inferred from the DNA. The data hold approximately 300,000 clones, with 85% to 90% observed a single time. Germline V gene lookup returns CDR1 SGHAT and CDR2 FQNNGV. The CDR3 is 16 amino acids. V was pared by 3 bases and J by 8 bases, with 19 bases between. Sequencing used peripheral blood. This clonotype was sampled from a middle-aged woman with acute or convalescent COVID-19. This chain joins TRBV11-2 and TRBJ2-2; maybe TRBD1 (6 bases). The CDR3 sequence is CASSFTDSPASGELFF. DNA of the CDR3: TGTGCCAGCAGCTTTACGGACAGTCCCGCGTCAGGGGAGCTGTTTTTT.